Listed here are 16 T cell receptor beta chains from one sample, sequenced in a study of T-cell memory formation after mild COVID-19. TCRdb redid the calling of the 5' RACE reads with MiXCR, one entry per CDR3 protein. The sample has 350,000 or so distinct CDR3 sequences, 20% to 25% seen once; the top ten hold about 21%. The sample taken for sequencing was PBMCs or a T cell subset sorted from them (not recorded which). The receptors here all came from a man younger than 30 who had mild COVID-19 (a few samples of this study predate the infection). Cell type and time point are not known.

This clonotype was counted only a few times. The chain links TRBV4-3 to TRBJ1-1; no reliable D call. V was clipped by 0 bases and J by 8 bases, with 16 bases between them. The germline V gene encodes CDR1 LGHNA and CDR2 YSLEER. The CDR3 loop spans 15 amino acids. The CDR3 nucleotides read TGCGCCAGCAGCCAAGATGATGGGCGACCTACGGAAGCTTTCTTT. Translating gives CASSQDDGRPTEAFF.

The sample holds a few counts of this clonotype. The J gene is TRBJ2-1, the V gene TRBV7-2, with D possibly TRBD2 on 5 matching bases. CDR1 is SGHTA, CDR2 FQGNSA, per germline. This CDR3 contains 13 residues. Trimming removed 5 bases at V and 9 bases at J, with 14 bases between. The CDR3 loop reads CASSPGEWGEQFF. In DNA, the CDR3 is TGTGCCAGCAGCCCCGGGGAGTGGGGTGAGCAGTTCTTC.

The table lists this clonotype with many counts. The CDR3 coding sequence is TGCGCCAGCAGCTTGGATACAACAGGGGGTATCTATGGCTACACCTTC. It yields the protein CASSLDTTGGIYGYTF. V gene TRBV5-1 combines with J gene TRBJ1-2; TRBD1 matches 8 bases. Germline loops: CDR1 SGHRS, CDR2 YFSETQ. J gave up 4 bases and V 0 bases, and 8 bases lay outside the gene matches. This CDR3 has 16 amino acids.

The sample holds a few counts of this clonotype. The CDR3 nucleotides read TGTGCCAGCAGTTACACTCCGGGACAGACCTACGAGCAGTACTTC. Its translation is CASSYTPGQTYEQYF. V gene TRBV6-5 combines with J gene TRBJ2-7; 7 bases match TRBD1. CDR1 and CDR2 (germline): MNHEY, SVGAGI. V lost 2 bases to trimming and J lost 2 bases; unmatched junction nucleotides: 6. The CDR3 runs to 15 residues.

This chain connects TRBV4-3 to TRBJ1-2, with D unclear. There are 14 residues in the CDR3. CDR1 and CDR2 (germline): LGHNA, YSLEER. Between the trimmed V and J ends, which lost 2 bases and 7 bases, there was a span of 14 bases. CDR3 in DNA: TGCGCCAGCAGCCAAAAACCGGGGAGGGTTGGCTACACCTTC. This encodes CASSQKPGRVGYTF.

This clonotype was detected only a few times. The gene calls are TRBV7-6 and TRBJ2-3, with 7 bases identical to TRBD2. The CDR3 is 15 amino acids. V gave up 2 bases and J gave up 0 bases; unmatched junction bases: 2. Germline values: CDR1 SGHVS, CDR2 FNYEAQ. The CDR3 loop is CASSLSGVSTDTQYF. The CDR3 DNA is TGTGCCAGCAGCTTAAGCGGGGTGAGCACAGATACGCAGTATTTT.

The chain carries TRBV20-1 and TRBJ1-1; D might be TRBD1 (6 bases). Looked up from germline, CDR1 is DFQATT and CDR2 is SNEGSKA (reference sequence). V lost 6 bases to trimming and J lost 6 bases, with 23 bases between them. The CDR3 has 15 residues. The chain's CDR3 is CSATLGGAGQAEAFF. The CDR3 DNA is TGCAGTGCCACCCTTGGGGGCGCGGGGCAAGCTGAAGCTTTCTTT.

This clonotype was seen a handful of times. This rearrangement joins TRBV7-6 to TRBJ2-7; D is perhaps TRBD1 (7 bases). Germline loops: CDR1 SGHVS, CDR2 FNYEAQ. Trimming stripped 4 bases from V and 4 bases from J, with 23 bases between. The CDR3 has 17 residues. CDR3 DNA sequence: TGTGCCAGCAGCTCTAAAGGGACAGCCGAGGAGGGTTACGAGCAGTACTTC. This encodes CASSSKGTAEEGYEQYF.

This clonotype was counted ten times or more. The chain combines TRBV7-9 with TRBJ2-3; 9 nucleotides agree with TRBD1. Germline loops: CDR1 SEHNR, CDR2 FQNEAQ (reference sequence). After removal of 4 bases from V and 3 bases from J, the junction contained 17 bases not matched to a gene. The CDR3 is made up of 19 amino acids. The CDR3 nucleotides are TGTGCCAGCAGCTCCCGTATAATTAGGACAGGGGAGGGTACAGATACGCAGTATTTT. Its protein is CASSSRIIRTGEGTDTQYF.

This clonotype occurred many times. The chain links TRBV19 to TRBJ2-7; a possible D gene is TRBD2 (6 bases). V lost 5 bases to trimming and J lost 3 bases, with 8 bases between them. The CDR3 totals 12 residues. Germline-derived CDR1 and CDR2 are LNHDA and SQIVND (reference sequence). The CDR3 here is CASSSGSYEQYF. The DNA of the CDR3 is TGTGCCAGTAGTTCCGGGAGCTACGAGCAGTACTTC.

This clonotype was detected a few times. The chain has TRBV7-9 and TRBJ2-1; the D gene is possibly TRBD2 (5 bases). The CDR3 length is 15 residues. Germline lookup yields CDR1 SEHNR and CDR2 FQNEAQ (reference sequence). Trimming took off 4 bases at V and 2 bases at J, with 12 bases between the two ends. CDR3 DNA sequence: TGTGCCAGCAGCTCCCGGGGTATCGCCTACAATGAGCAGTTCTTC. Residues: CASSSRGIAYNEQFF.

The rearrangement uses TRBV27 and TRBJ1-6; D ambiguous. Germline lookup yields CDR1 MNHEY and CDR2 SMNVEV (reference sequence). This CDR3 is built from 15 residues. Trimming shortened V by 0 bases and J by 10 bases, and 13 bases separated the two germline ends. CDR3 bases: TGTGCCAGCAGTTTATCGAGGCTTTCGGGGTCACCCCTCCACTTT. It codes for CASSLSRLSGSPLHF.

This clonotype was detected only a few times. The chain uses TRBV5-1 and TRBJ2-3; no clear D gene. The CDR3 consists of 15 residues. Germline V lookup: CDR1 SGHRS, CDR2 YFSETQ. V gave up 0 bases and J gave up 4 bases, with 12 bases separating them. For the CDR3, the DNA is TGCGCCAGCAGCTTGGATCCCGCCCCCCCAGATACGCAGTATTTT. It is translated as CASSLDPAPPDTQYF.

This chain connects TRBV20-1 to TRBJ2-5; D uncertain. Per germline, CDR1 DFQATT and CDR2 SNEGSKA (reference sequence). V was shortened by 3 bases and J by 7 bases, with 9 bases between the two germline ends. CDR3 length: 11 amino acids. The CDR3 DNA is TGCAGTGCTAGGGTCGTAGGGACCCAGTACTTC. Amino acids: CSARVVGTQYF.

This clonotype appeared once. V and J are TRBV5-8 and TRBJ2-7, with D unclear. The CDR3 runs 8 residues. The V gene lost 4 bases and the J gene lost 13 bases, with 6 bases spanning the gap. Germline values: CDR1 SGHTS, CDR2 YDEGEE. DNA of the CDR3: TGTGCCAGCAGCCTTCGTTACTTC. Translating it yields CASSLRYF. Based on the CDR3 plus reference TRBV5-8 and TRBJ2-7, the full variable domain is EAGVTQSPTHLIKTRGQQATLRCSPISGHTSVYWYQQALGLGLQFLLWYDEGEERNRGNFPPRFSGRQFPNYSSELNVNALELEDSALYLCASSLRYFGPGTRLTVT.

There are a few counts of this clonotype. The chain is built from TRBV24-1 and TRBJ1-4; D is ambiguous. V lost 6 bases to trimming and J lost 8 bases, with 15 bases between them. Germline loops: CDR1 KGHDR, CDR2 SFDVKD. This CDR3 region has 14 residues. The CDR3 sequence: CATSPARTKEKLFF. The CDR3 DNA reads TGTGCCACCAGTCCGGCCAGGACGAAGGAAAAACTGTTTTTT.